The sequence of this TCR beta chain was determined in a study of regulatory T cells in long-lasting Graves disease (dated by TCRdb to the early 2020s). General notes on the study: To count as having persistent Graves' disease, a patient had to have received antithyroid drug treatment for over 5 years with TSH receptor autoantibodies remaining persistently positive. Persistent Graves' disease patients were compared with newly diagnosed Graves' disease patients by peripheral blood TCR sequencing and RNA sequencing. The study was conducted in China and was registered as a clinical trial. A total of about 35 samples underwent TCR sequencing: 13 from persistent and roughly 20 from newly diagnosed Graves' disease patients. On average, persistent Graves' disease patients in the clinical cohort had been on antithyroid drugs for approximately ten years. Overall results and qualifications from the work: Persistent patients shared more public clonotypes among themselves (fewer than 3,000) than newly diagnosed patients did (more than 950). TRBV28, TRBJ1-2 and TRBJ2-5 were preferentially used in persistent disease, while TRBV20-1 and TRBJ2-1 were favored in newly diagnosed disease. Compared with newly diagnosed patients, patients with persistent Graves' disease had lower TCR Shannon entropy and fewer highly expanded clones, which suggests clonal expansion. The study examined only peripheral blood because the primary lesion, thyroid tissue, could not be accessed. The small sample size was acknowledged by the authors as a limitation that may reduce accuracy. Sequencing and analysis were limited to the TCR beta chain.

The time point label here, explained by the study, means: persistent/refractory GD, antithyroid drugs over 5 years with positive TRAb. RNA was extracted from PBMCs in TRIzol for both TCR sequencing and RNA sequencing. The diagnosis of Graves' disease was made according to American Thyroid Association guidelines. Patients for the study were recruited at an endocrinology department in Xi'an, China. From each patient, around 9.3 milliliters of peripheral blood was collected into an EDTA anticoagulant tube. Ficoll Paque Plus density gradient separation was used to isolate PBMCs, and no additional T cell sorting was done. An Agilent 2100 Bioanalyzer and agarose gel were used to check RNA quality, and a NanoDrop 2000 was used to measure RNA concentration. CDR1 DFQATT and CDR2 SNEGSKA are derived from the germline V gene (reference sequence). Here V drops 6 bases and J drops 1 base, and the junction holds 4 bases not matched to any gene. The cysteine opens and the phenylalanine closes a CDR3 of 14 amino acids. Kept here is only the CDR3 DNA, which spans 42 bases and is read in frame from base 1.

This clonotype was observed a handful of times. It has no known antigen specificity. One base away there is no much larger clone; base qualities are not given. Library creation used multiplex PCR. The listed sequencing device is Illumina HiSeq 4000. To build TCR beta libraries, CDR3 regions were amplified by Arm-PCR using iRepertoire HTBI primers. Before sequencing, the PCR products underwent gel purification. Per the authors' processing: A total of roughly 65 TRBV and some 15 TRBJ segments were identified across samples and were used for gene usage analysis of CDR3 amino acid clonotypes. Filtered high-quality paired reads were merged into contigs using COPE and FqMerger. BLAST was used to align contigs to IMGT TRBV, TRBD and TRBJ reference genes, and CDR3 was defined according to IMGT. Any clonotype with a frequency above 0.1% was classified as a highly expanded clone. Repertoire diversity was measured by Shannon entropy, and V-J evenness by the Gini coefficient. A clonotype found in more than one individual was treated as public. TCRdb passed the public sequencing reads through fastp at Q25 and MiXCR, retaining productive beta sequences. Each entry merges the rows of one CDR3 protein and shows their most common DNA and genes. What appears here as the V and J calls and clone size reflects TCRdb's work, not the paper's. The sample contains around 430,000 distinct CDR3 sequences, about 20% of them found a single time. The ten biggest clones cover around 13% of the sample.

The receptor chain draws on TRBV20-1 and TRBJ2-5; 11 central bases correspond to TRBD2. The TCR sequence derives from a female donor with Graves disease. The source was peripheral blood mononuclear cells (PBMCs), collected when the disease was refractory, from a patient treated with antithyroid drugs. The bases are TGCAGTGCCAAACTAGCGGGGGTCCAAGAGACCCAGTACTTC. Its coded protein is CSAKLAGVQETQYF.